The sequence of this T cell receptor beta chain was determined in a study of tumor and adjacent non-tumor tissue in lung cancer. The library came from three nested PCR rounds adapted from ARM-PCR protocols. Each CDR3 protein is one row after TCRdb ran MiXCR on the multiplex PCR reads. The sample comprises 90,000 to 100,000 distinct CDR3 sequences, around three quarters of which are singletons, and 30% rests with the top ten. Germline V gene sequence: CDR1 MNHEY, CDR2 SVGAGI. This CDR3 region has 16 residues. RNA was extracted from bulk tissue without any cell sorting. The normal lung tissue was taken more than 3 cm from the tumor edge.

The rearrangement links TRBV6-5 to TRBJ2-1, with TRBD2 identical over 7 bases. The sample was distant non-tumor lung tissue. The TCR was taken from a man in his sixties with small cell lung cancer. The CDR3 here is CTTSKASGIDCNEQFF. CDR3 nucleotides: TGTACCACCTCTAAGGCGAGCGGGATCGACTGCAATGAGCAGTTCTTC.